This entry lists 3 T cell receptor beta chains sequenced from one sample in a study of shared clonotypes between healthy human individuals. TCRdb's table, derived via immunoSEQ multiplex PCR, lists solely in-frame clones and lacks some. The sample has some 2,100,000 clones, 90% to 96% seen once. Sequences were obtained from naive CD4+ T cells sorted from blood. Sample subset: CD45RA+ positively selected. These receptors came from a man younger than 30 in good health.

This clone appeared a single time. Within the sample, other DNA sequences also encode this same CDR3. V and J are TRBV7-2 and TRBJ1-5, with 10 bases aligning to TRBD1. The CDR3 length is 15 residues. CDR1 SGHTA and CDR2 FQGNSA come from the germline V gene. The V segment lost 4 bases and the J segment 6 bases; nucleotides outside the gene matches: 6. Written as DNA, the CDR3 is TGTGCCAGCAGCTCAGACAGGGGGCTGGGTCAGCCCCAGCATTTT. Protein: CASSSDRGLGQPQHF.

The genes are TRBV29-1 and TRBJ2-7; 9 nucleotides match TRBD1. Germline CDR1 SQVTM, CDR2 ANQGSEA. The CDR3 contains 13 residues. The V gene end was trimmed by 7 bases and the J gene end by 4 bases; junction bases not matched to a gene: 8. The CDR3 DNA sequence: TGCAGCGCATTACAGGGGGCGGGTTACGAGCAGTACTTC. Its translation is CSALQGAGYEQYF.

This chain links TRBV5-4 with TRBJ2-2; the match to TRBD2 covers 12 bases. The CDR3 covers 16 residues. V dropped 4 bases and J dropped 5; count of bases not matched to a gene: 6. The V gene's germline CDR1 is SGHNT and CDR2 YYREEE (reference sequence). In nucleotides, the CDR3 is TGTGCCAGCAGCCCTACTAGCGGGAGGTTAACCGGGGAGCTGTTTTTT. It codes for CASSPTSGRLTGELFF.